Listed below are T cell receptor beta chains from one sample, sequenced in a study of T cells in Graves' hyperthyroidism and ophthalmopathy. A single record per CDR3 protein comes from TCRdb applying MiXCR to the multiplex PCR reads. The data hold fewer than 850,000 distinct CDR3 sequences, with approximately 15% observed a single time. The sequencing sample was made of blood. Receptor source: a man aged 50 or older with Graves' hyperthyroidism. Both conserved end residues are part of each CDR3. D genes are given only for firm matches. Only some rows state a clone size, as once, few, many or a class for expanded clones.

size | D | J | V | CDR3 | DNA
- | - | TRBJ2-1 | TRBV20-1 | CSARPPGWSSYNEQFF | TGCAGTGCTAGACCTCCCGGGTGGAGCTCCTACAATGAGCAGTTCTTC
many | - | TRBJ2-2 | TRBV6-5 | CASSYGHPNTGELFF | TGTGCCAGCAGTTATGGACATCCGAACACCGGGGAGCTGTTTTTT
few | TRBD1 | TRBJ2-7 | TRBV30 | CARSGQGVNYEQYF | TGTGCGCGGTCGGGACAGGGGGTTAACTACGAGCAGTACTTC
many | - | TRBJ1-5 | TRBV2 | CASTSGSQPQHF | TGTGCCAGCACCTCCGGGAGTCAGCCCCAGCATTTT
- | - | TRBJ2-4 | TRBV29-1 | CSVEARLAKNIQYF | TGCAGCGTTGAAGCACGGCTAGCCAAAAACATTCAGTACTTC
many | TRBD2 | TRBJ2-7 | TRBV6-1 | CASTLSGSSYEQYF | TGTGCCAGCACCCTTAGCGGGAGCTCCTACGAGCAGTACTTC
many | TRBD1 | TRBJ2-1 | TRBV28 | CASSLSYGTGLSYNEQFF | TGTGCCAGCAGTTTAAGTTACGGGACAGGGTTGTCCTACAATGAGCAGTTCTTC
many | TRBD1 | TRBJ2-7 | TRBV7-2 | CASRTGGQAYEQYF | TGTGCCAGCAGGACCGGCGGACAGGCCTACGAGCAGTACTTC
- | TRBD2 | TRBJ2-3 | TRBV19 | CASSLRLAGYGNHRESTDTQYF | TGTGCCAGTTCCCTGAGACTAGCGGGATACGGAAATCACCGAGAGTCCACAGATACGCAGTATTTT
many | - | TRBJ2-2 | TRBV3-1 | CASSLTPGTGELFF | TGTGCCAGCAGCCTCACCCCTGGCACCGGGGAGCTGTTTTTT
many | TRBD1 | TRBJ2-7 | TRBV27 | CASSFGRQGAGEQYF | TGTGCCAGCAGTTTTGGGAGACAGGGGGCAGGCGAGCAGTACTTC
many | - | TRBJ2-2 | TRBV29-1 | CSADSGGRTGELFF | TGCAGCGCTGATAGTGGGGGCAGGACCGGGGAGCTGTTTTTT
many | TRBD1 | TRBJ2-7 | TRBV2 | CASSAGDRAKQYF | TGTGCCAGCAGCGCTGGAGACAGGGCCAAGCAGTACTTC
many | TRBD2 | TRBJ2-5 | TRBV6-2/TRBV6-3 | CAAGTSGAQETQYF | TGTGCCGCAGGGACTAGCGGCGCCCAAGAGACCCAGTACTTC
- | TRBD2 | TRBJ2-3 | TRBV27 | CASSSGLGLAGDTQYF | TGTGCCAGCAGCAGCGGCCTCGGACTAGCGGGAGATACGCAGTATTTT
- | - | TRBJ1-5 | TRBV19 | CASPSNILDSDNQPQHF | TGTGCCAGTCCCTCAAACATACTGGACAGCGACAATCAGCCCCAGCATTTT